This T cell receptor (beta chain) emerged from a study of T cell clonotyping in hematopoietic cell transplantation. General study points: Recipient TCR diversity dropped after transplant; expanded clonotypes rose from day 30 to 180. Broader posttransplant TCR repertoire diversity was predicted by graft donor and pretransplant recipient Inverse Simpson Index values.

This clone showed up just a few times. The antigen is not known. This table comes from immunoSEQ multiplex PCR, and its TCRdb copy is limited to in-frame clones, with some not included. Of more than 6,500 clones listed, around 37% are singletons. The CDR3 length is 14 residues. V was pared by 6 bases and J by 4 bases, with 5 bases of the junction left unmatched. The germline CDR1 and CDR2 sequences are MRHNA and SNTAGT. The TCR sequence derives from a female patient over 55 who had an allogeneic stem cell transplant, so the T cells may come from the graft donor. Some clones in this sample may be carry-over from other donors' samples. This sample comprised peripheral blood mononuclear cells, obtained 30 days after allogeneic stem cell transplant. The V call is TRBV6-4, the J call TRBJ1-2, with 10 bases that match TRBD1. The CDR3 spells CASSQTGGSYGYTF. CDR3 in DNA: TGTGCCAGCAGCCAGACAGGGGGCAGCTATGGCTACACCTTC.